These 19 T cell receptor beta chains originate from one sample sequenced in a study of T cells expressing NK-cell markers. For each CDR3 protein, TCRdb gives one entry from its re-call of the 5' RACE reads, without DNA. Recorded for this sample: hundreds of thousands of distinct CDR3 sequences. The source material was blood T cells: a sorted CD56 or NKG2C T cell subset, CD4+ or CD8+ T cells, or bulk PBMC T cells (not recorded which). These receptors were taken from a man younger than 30 in good health.

This rearrangement joins TRBV11-2 to TRBJ2-2. Germline V gene data show CDR1 as SGHAT and CDR2 as FQNNGV. CDR3 size: 13 residues. The CDR3 region is CASSLVSGGELFF.

The CDR3 spells CASSPPASAGVTTDTQYF. The chain has TRBV18 and TRBJ2-3; TCRdb outputs TRBD1, but without DNA this stays unchecked. The CDR3 sequence is 18 residues long. Germline V gene lookup returns CDR1 KGHSH and CDR2 LQKENI.

The chain couples TRBV2 to TRBJ2-1; TCRdb's D call of TRBD1 is untestable without DNA. Per germline, CDR1 SNHLY and CDR2 FYNNEI. CDR3 length equals 13 residues. CDR3 sequence: CAGNRGLGNEQFF.

The gene calls are TRBV6-1 and TRBJ2-5; TCRdb returns TRBD1, unconfirmable since there is no DNA. CDR3 length: 14 residues. Germline CDR1 and CDR2: MNHNS and SASEGT. This CDR3 reads CASSFGTAQETQYF.

This chain links TRBV20-1 with TRBJ1-5; absent DNA, TCRdb's TRBD1 call cannot be checked. CDR3 length equals 14 residues. The germline gives CDR1 DFQATT, CDR2 SNEGSKA (reference sequence). The chain's CDR3 is CSARRGMGNQPQHF.

This chain uses TRBV24-1 with TRBJ2-2; TCRdb returns TRBD2, unconfirmable since there is no DNA. In germline, CDR1 is KGHDR, CDR2 SFDVKD. The CDR3 is 18 residues long. The CDR3 loop reads CATSRTGTSTANTGELFF.

The rearrangement joins TRBV6-5 to TRBJ1-1. The germline V gene encodes CDR1 MNHEY and CDR2 SVGAGI. The CDR3 is 16 residues long. The CDR3 loop is CASSYSISRVNTEAFF.

The chain joins TRBV5-1 to TRBJ2-5; TCRdb designates TRBD2, a call that cannot be tested without DNA. Germline values: CDR1 SGHRS, CDR2 YFSETQ. The CDR3 is 17 residues long. CDR3 loop: CASSLMASGLYQETQYF.

The chain uses TRBV20-1 and TRBJ1-5; TCRdb gives TRBD1 as the D gene, but with no DNA this cannot be confirmed. This CDR3 has 14 residues. Germline loops: CDR1 DFQATT, CDR2 SNEGSKA (reference sequence). CDR3 in amino acids: CSARPDRAYQPQHF.

The CDR3 spells CAISEFGTQTYEQYF. The chain links TRBV10-3 to TRBJ2-7; the D gene TCRdb calls, TRBD1, cannot be checked with no DNA. The CDR3 covers 15 residues. Germline loops: CDR1 ENHRY, CDR2 SYGVKD.

The chain joins TRBV12-3 or TRBV12-4 to TRBJ2-1. The CDR3 spans 12 residues. The CDR3 reads CASRSSYNEQFF.

The J gene is TRBJ2-1, the V gene TRBV29-1; TCRdb indicates TRBD1, and absent DNA this call remains unverified. Per the germline V gene, CDR1 is SQVTM and CDR2 is ANQGSEA. The CDR3 loop spans 14 amino acids. Here the CDR3 reads CSVGPRLAHNEQFF.

This chain uses TRBV29-1 with TRBJ2-1; TCRdb gives TRBD1 as the D gene, but with no DNA this cannot be confirmed. The CDR3 extends over 16 amino acids. Per germline, CDR1 SQVTM and CDR2 ANQGSEA. The CDR3 is CSADRGGRGQVNEQFF.

This chain connects TRBV5-6 to TRBJ1-4; absent DNA, TCRdb's TRBD1 call cannot be checked. Germline V gene data show CDR1 as SGHDT and CDR2 as YYEEEE. The CDR3 is 18 amino acids. This chain's CDR3 is CASSLRDRIRPYNEKLFF.

The chain joins TRBV25-1 to TRBJ2-7; lacking DNA, the TRBD1 call made by TCRdb goes unchecked. Germline values: CDR1 MGHDK, CDR2 SYGVNS. The CDR3 has 16 residues. CDR3 in amino acids: CASSEGRGTGAYEQYF.

The chain uses TRBV20-1 and TRBJ2-3; lacking DNA, the TRBD2 call made by TCRdb goes unchecked. CDR3 size: 16 residues. Germline CDR1 DFQATT, CDR2 SNEGSKA (reference sequence). The chain's CDR3 is CSASDAFSGSTDTQYF.

This sequence joins TRBV5-4 and TRBJ2-3; TCRdb reports TRBD2, a call that lacks DNA to check it against. The CDR3 spans 14 residues. Germline V gene sequence: CDR1 SGHNT, CDR2 YYREEE (reference sequence). The CDR3 here is CASSSTLAGDTQYF.

The chain carries TRBV24-1 and TRBJ2-1; checking the TCRdb D call of TRBD2 is not possible without DNA. The length of the CDR3 is 16 residues. Per the germline V gene, CDR1 is KGHDR and CDR2 is SFDVKD. The CDR3 is CATSDAGGTSYNEQFF.

The rearrangement links TRBV29-1 to TRBJ2-1; the TCRdb D gene call, TRBD1, has no DNA to confirm it. This CDR3 is built from 13 residues. Germline V gene lookup returns CDR1 SQVTM and CDR2 ANQGSEA. This chain's CDR3 is CSASQGFSNEQFF.